A selection of T cell receptor beta chains follows, all from one sample in a study of graft-versus-host responses after intestinal transplantation. TCRdb keeps only in-frame clones here, not all; method: immunoSEQ multiplex PCR. The sample contains some 90,000 clones, around 92% of which appear only once. Their antigens are not known. This sample comprised unstimulated CD8+ T cells sorted from spleen or lymph node cells, obtained before transplant. The receptors derive from a human donor who was the organ donor for an intestinal transplant. Each CDR3 is given with its conserved first and last residue. A D gene is named only where the DNA matches it firmly. Only some rows state a clone size, as once, few, many or a class for expanded clones.

v_call: TRBV7-9; d_call: NA; j_call: TRBJ2-7; clone_size: NA; cdr3_length: 15; cdr3_nt: TGTGCCAGCAGCTCTTCAGGCGTCCGCTCCTACGAGCAGTACTTC; cdr3_aa: CASSSSGVRSYEQYF
v_call: TRBV15; d_call: TRBD1; j_call: TRBJ1-4; clone_size: NA; cdr3_length: 13; cdr3_nt: TGTGCCACCAGGACAGGGACTAATGAAAAACTGTTTTTT; cdr3_aa: CATRTGTNEKLFF
v_call: TRBV4-3; d_call: NA; j_call: TRBJ1-2; clone_size: NA; cdr3_length: 15; cdr3_nt: TGCGCCAGCAGCCAAGTAAGCGGAGGTGGCTATGGCTACACCTTC; cdr3_aa: CASSQVSGGGYGYTF
v_call: TRBV4-1; d_call: NA; j_call: TRBJ2-1; clone_size: few; cdr3_length: 12; cdr3_nt: TGCGCCAGCAGCCTGCGCGGGAATGAGCAGTTCTTC; cdr3_aa: CASSLRGNEQFF
v_call: TRBV5-1; d_call: NA; j_call: TRBJ2-2; clone_size: NA; cdr3_length: 14; cdr3_nt: TGCGCCAGCGGGCCAAGGTCGGCGGGACCAAGGCTGTTTTTT; cdr3_aa: CASGPRSAGPRLFF
v_call: TRBV4-3; d_call: NA; j_call: TRBJ1-5; clone_size: NA; cdr3_length: 15; cdr3_nt: TGCGCCAGCAGCCAAGCATTACAGAGCAATCAGCCCCAGCATTTT; cdr3_aa: CASSQALQSNQPQHF
v_call: TRBV30; d_call: NA; j_call: TRBJ2-7; clone_size: NA; cdr3_length: 13; cdr3_nt: TGTGCCTGGAGTGTAGGAGGTCCCTACGAGCAGTACTTC; cdr3_aa: CAWSVGGPYEQYF
v_call: TRBV4-1; d_call: TRBD2; j_call: TRBJ2-3; clone_size: NA; cdr3_length: 14; cdr3_nt: TGCGCCAGCAGCCTCAAACTAGCGGGGGGGCGGCAGTATTTT; cdr3_aa: CASSLKLAGGRQYF
v_call: TRBV4-2; d_call: TRBD2; j_call: TRBJ2-7; clone_size: NA; cdr3_length: 17; cdr3_nt: TGTGCCAGCAGCCAAGAGATCGCGGGGGGCTATAACTACGAGCAGTACTTC; cdr3_aa: CASSQEIAGGYNYEQYF
v_call: TRBV5-6; d_call: NA; j_call: TRBJ2-1; clone_size: NA; cdr3_length: 14; cdr3_nt: TGTGCCAGCAGCTTGGCACCTAGCTACAATGAGCAGTTCTTC; cdr3_aa: CASSLAPSYNEQFF
v_call: TRBV7-9; d_call: TRBD1; j_call: TRBJ2-7; clone_size: NA; cdr3_length: 13; cdr3_nt: TGTGCCAGCAGCGGGACAGGGATTTACGAGCAGTACTTC; cdr3_aa: CASSGTGIYEQYF
v_call: TRBV4-3; d_call: TRBD1; j_call: TRBJ2-7; clone_size: NA; cdr3_length: 15; cdr3_nt: TGCGCCAGCTCCTGGTCCCGGGACAGCATTTACGAGCAGTACTTC; cdr3_aa: CASSWSRDSIYEQYF
v_call: TRBV4-2; d_call: TRBD2; j_call: TRBJ2-1; clone_size: NA; cdr3_length: 15; cdr3_nt: TGTGCCAGCAGCCAGTGGCGGGGGGGCCCCAATGAGCAGTTCTTC; cdr3_aa: CASSQWRGGPNEQFF
v_call: TRBV6-4; d_call: NA; j_call: TRBJ1-1; clone_size: NA; cdr3_length: 11; cdr3_nt: TGTGCCAGCAGACAGGGCACTGAAGCTTTCTTT; cdr3_aa: CASRQGTEAFF
v_call: TRBV4-2; d_call: TRBD1; j_call: TRBJ1-6; clone_size: NA; cdr3_length: 14; cdr3_nt: TGTGCCAGCAGCCAGGGGGACAGTACCTCACCCCTCCACTTT; cdr3_aa: CASSQGDSTSPLHF
v_call: TRBV27; d_call: NA; j_call: TRBJ1-4; clone_size: NA; cdr3_length: 13; cdr3_nt: TGTGCCAGCAGTTACGCTAGGGGGGAAAAACTGTTTTTT; cdr3_aa: CASSYARGEKLFF
v_call: TRBV7-2; d_call: TRBD2; j_call: TRBJ2-7; clone_size: NA; cdr3_length: 14; cdr3_nt: TGTGCCAGCAGCCGCGGGGGATTCTCCTACGAGCAGTACTTC; cdr3_aa: CASSRGGFSYEQYF
v_call: TRBV25-1; d_call: TRBD1; j_call: TRBJ1-2; clone_size: NA; cdr3_length: 14; cdr3_nt: TGTGCCAGCAGTGCCCAGGACAGGGTCTATGGCTACACCTTC; cdr3_aa: CASSAQDRVYGYTF
v_call: TRBV27; d_call: NA; j_call: TRBJ1-5; clone_size: NA; cdr3_length: 14; cdr3_nt: TGTGCCAGCAGTTTTAACAGTGACAATCAGCCCCAGCATTTT; cdr3_aa: CASSFNSDNQPQHF
v_call: TRBV10-3; d_call: TRBD1; j_call: TRBJ1-1; clone_size: NA; cdr3_length: 13; cdr3_nt: TGTGCCATCGCGACAGGGGAGGACACTGAAGCTTTCTTT; cdr3_aa: CAIATGEDTEAFF
v_call: TRBV6-1; d_call: NA; j_call: TRBJ2-5; clone_size: NA; cdr3_length: 18; cdr3_nt: TGTGCCAGCAGTGAAATTTGGGGTGGGGGCGCGAGACAAGAGACCCAGTACTTC; cdr3_aa: CASSEIWGGGARQETQYF
v_call: TRBV5-5; d_call: TRBD1; j_call: TRBJ2-7; clone_size: NA; cdr3_length: 16; cdr3_nt: TGTGCCAGCAGCCCCGGGACAGGGTATCGCATGTGGGAGCAGTACTTC; cdr3_aa: CASSPGTGYRMWEQYF
v_call: TRBV6-5; d_call: TRBD1; j_call: TRBJ1-4; clone_size: NA; cdr3_length: 15; cdr3_nt: TGTGCCAGCAGCTCTCGGGACAGAACTAATGAAAAACTGTTTTTT; cdr3_aa: CASSSRDRTNEKLFF
v_call: TRBV10-3; d_call: NA; j_call: TRBJ2-3; clone_size: NA; cdr3_length: 12; cdr3_nt: TGTGCCATCACCGCGGGACCAGATACGCAGTATTTT; cdr3_aa: CAITAGPDTQYF
v_call: TRBV9; d_call: TRBD2; j_call: TRBJ2-1; clone_size: NA; cdr3_length: 15; cdr3_nt: TGTGCCAGCAGCGTAGCTAGCGGGGGGTACAATGAGCAGTTCTTC; cdr3_aa: CASSVASGGYNEQFF
v_call: TRBV6-1; d_call: NA; j_call: TRBJ2-7; clone_size: NA; cdr3_length: 11; cdr3_nt: TGTGCCAGCATAAACGGCTACGAGCAGTACTTC; cdr3_aa: CASINGYEQYF
v_call: TRBV27; d_call: TRBD1; j_call: TRBJ2-1; clone_size: once; cdr3_length: 13; cdr3_nt: TGTGCCAGCAGTCGGGGACAGGGCAGTGAGCAGTTCTTC; cdr3_aa: CASSRGQGSEQFF
v_call: TRBV19; d_call: NA; j_call: TRBJ2-1; clone_size: NA; cdr3_length: 15; cdr3_nt: TGTGCCAGTACCCCCGAGCAGGGCGCCGTTCATGAGCAGTTCTTC; cdr3_aa: CASTPEQGAVHEQFF
v_call: TRBV2; d_call: NA; j_call: TRBJ1-2; clone_size: NA; cdr3_length: 15; cdr3_nt: TGTGCCAGCAGTGCGGGCCCAGGGGAACTCGGTGGCTACACCTTC; cdr3_aa: CASSAGPGELGGYTF